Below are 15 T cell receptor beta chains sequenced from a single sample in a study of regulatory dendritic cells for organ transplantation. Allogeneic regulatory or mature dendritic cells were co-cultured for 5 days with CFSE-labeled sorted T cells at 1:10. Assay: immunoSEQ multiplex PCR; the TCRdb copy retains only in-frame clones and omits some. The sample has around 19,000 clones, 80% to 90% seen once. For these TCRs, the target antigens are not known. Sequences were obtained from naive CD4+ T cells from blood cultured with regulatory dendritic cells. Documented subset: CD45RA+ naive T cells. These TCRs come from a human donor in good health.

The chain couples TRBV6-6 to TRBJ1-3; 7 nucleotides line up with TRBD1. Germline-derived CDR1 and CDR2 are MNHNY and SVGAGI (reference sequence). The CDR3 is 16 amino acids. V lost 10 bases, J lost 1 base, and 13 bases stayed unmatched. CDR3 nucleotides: TGTGCCACCCGGCTACAGAACAGGGGTTCTGGAAACACCATATATTTT. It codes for CATRLQNRGSGNTIYF.

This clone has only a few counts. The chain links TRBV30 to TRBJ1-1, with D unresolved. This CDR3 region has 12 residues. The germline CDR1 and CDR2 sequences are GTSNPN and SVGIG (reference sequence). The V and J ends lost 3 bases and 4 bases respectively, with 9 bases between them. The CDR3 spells CAWRRIGTEAFF. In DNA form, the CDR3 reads TGTGCCTGGAGACGGATCGGCACTGAAGCTTTCTTT.

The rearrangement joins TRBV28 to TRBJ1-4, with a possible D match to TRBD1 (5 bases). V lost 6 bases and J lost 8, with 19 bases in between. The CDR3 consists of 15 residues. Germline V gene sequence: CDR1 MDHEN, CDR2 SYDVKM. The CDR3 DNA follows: TGTGCCAGCAGCCAACCGGGACCCTCGAAGGAAAAACTGTTTTTT. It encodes CASSQPGPSKEKLFF.

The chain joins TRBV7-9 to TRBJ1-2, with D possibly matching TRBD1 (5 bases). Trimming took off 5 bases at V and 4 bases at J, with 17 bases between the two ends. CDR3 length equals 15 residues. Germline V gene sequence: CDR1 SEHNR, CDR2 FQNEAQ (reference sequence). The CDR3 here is CASSRDRGRAYGYTF. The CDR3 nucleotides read TGTGCCAGCAGCCGAGACAGAGGGAGGGCCTATGGCTACACCTTC.

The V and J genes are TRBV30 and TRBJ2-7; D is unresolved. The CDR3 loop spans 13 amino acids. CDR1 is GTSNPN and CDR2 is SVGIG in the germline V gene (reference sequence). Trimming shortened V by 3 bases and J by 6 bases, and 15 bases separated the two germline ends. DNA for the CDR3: TGTGCCTGGAGGGTCCGAGGAATTAGCGAGCAGTACTTC. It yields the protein CAWRVRGISEQYF.

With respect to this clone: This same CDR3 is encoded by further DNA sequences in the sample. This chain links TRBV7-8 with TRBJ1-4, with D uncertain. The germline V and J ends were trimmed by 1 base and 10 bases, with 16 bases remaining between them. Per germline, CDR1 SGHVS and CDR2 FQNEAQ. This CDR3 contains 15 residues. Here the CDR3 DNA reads TGTGCCAGCAGCTTAGAGAGGGCAGGCGAGGTAAAACTGTTTTTT. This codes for CASSLERAGEVKLFF.

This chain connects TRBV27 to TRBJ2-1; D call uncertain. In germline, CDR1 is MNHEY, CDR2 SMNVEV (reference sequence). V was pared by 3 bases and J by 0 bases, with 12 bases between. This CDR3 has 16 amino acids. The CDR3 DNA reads TGTGCCAGCAGTTTCTCGTGGTCGAGCTCCTACAATGAGCAGTTCTTC. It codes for CASSFSWSSSYNEQFF.

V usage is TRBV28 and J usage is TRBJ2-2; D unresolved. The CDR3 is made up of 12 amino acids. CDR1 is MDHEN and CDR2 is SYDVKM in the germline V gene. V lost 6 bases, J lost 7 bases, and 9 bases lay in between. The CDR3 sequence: CASRTEFGELFF. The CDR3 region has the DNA TGTGCCAGCAGAACAGAATTCGGGGAGCTGTTTTTT. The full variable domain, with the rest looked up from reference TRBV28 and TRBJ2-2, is DVKVTQSSRYLVKRTGEKVFLECVQDMDHENMFWYRQDPGLGLRLIYFSYDVKMKEKGDIPEGYSVSREKKERFSLILESASTNQTSMYLCASRTEFGELFFGEGSRLTVL.

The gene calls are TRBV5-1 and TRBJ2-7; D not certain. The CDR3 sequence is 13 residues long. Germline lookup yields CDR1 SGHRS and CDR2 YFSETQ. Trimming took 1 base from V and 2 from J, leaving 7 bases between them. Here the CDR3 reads CASSLSRAYEQYF. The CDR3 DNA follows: TGCGCCAGCAGCTTGAGTAGGGCCTACGAGCAGTACTTC. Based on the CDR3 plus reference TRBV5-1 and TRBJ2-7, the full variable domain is KAGVTQTPRYLIKTRGQQVTLSCSPISGHRSVSWYQQTPGQGLQFLFEYFSETQRNKGNFPGRFSGRQFSNSRSEMNVSTLELGDSALYLCASSLSRAYEQYFGPGTRLTVT.

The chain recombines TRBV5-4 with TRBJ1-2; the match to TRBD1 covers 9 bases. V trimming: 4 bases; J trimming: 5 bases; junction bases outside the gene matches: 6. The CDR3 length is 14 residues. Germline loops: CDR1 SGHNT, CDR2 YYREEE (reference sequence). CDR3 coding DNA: TGTGCCAGCAGCGGAATGACAGGGGGTTATGGCTACACCTTC. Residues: CASSGMTGGYGYTF.

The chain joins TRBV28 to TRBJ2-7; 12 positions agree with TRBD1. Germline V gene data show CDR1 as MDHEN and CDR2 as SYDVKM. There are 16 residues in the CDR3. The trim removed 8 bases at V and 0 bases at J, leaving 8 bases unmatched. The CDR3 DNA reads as TGTGCCAGCCTGGGACAGGGGGCCCATATCTCCTACGAGCAGTACTTC. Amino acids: CASLGQGAHISYEQYF. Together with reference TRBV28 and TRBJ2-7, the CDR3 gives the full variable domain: DVKVTQSSRYLVKRTGEKVFLECVQDMDHENMFWYRQDPGLGLRLIYFSYDVKMKEKGDIPEGYSVSREKKERFSLILESASTNQTSMYLCASLGQGAHISYEQYFGPGTRLTVT.

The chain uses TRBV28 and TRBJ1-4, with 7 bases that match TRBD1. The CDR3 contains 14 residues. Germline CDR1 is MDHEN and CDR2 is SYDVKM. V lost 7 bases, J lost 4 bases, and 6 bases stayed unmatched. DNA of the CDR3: TGTGCCAGCACCCTGGGACAGCATAATGAAAAACTGTTTTTT. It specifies CASTLGQHNEKLFF.

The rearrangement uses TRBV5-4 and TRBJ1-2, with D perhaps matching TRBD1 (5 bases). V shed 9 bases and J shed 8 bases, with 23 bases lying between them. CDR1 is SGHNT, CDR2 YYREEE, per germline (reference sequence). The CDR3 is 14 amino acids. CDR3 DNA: TGTGCCACCACCACTGCCCAGGGAGGGACGGGCTACACCTTC. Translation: CATTTAQGGTGYTF.

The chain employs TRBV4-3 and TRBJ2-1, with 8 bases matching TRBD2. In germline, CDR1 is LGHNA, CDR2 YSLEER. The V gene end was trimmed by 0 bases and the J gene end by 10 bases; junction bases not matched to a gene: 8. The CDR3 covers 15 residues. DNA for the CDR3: TGCGCCAGCAGCCAAGAGGCTAGCGGGCAGGAGGAGCAGTTCTTC. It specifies CASSQEASGQEEQFF.

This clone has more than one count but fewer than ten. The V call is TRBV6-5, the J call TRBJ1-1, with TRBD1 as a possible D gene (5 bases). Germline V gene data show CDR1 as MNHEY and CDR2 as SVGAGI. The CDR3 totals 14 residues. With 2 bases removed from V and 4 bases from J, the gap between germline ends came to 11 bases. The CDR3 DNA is TGTGCCAGCAGTTACGATGGGGCGGGCACTGAAGCTTTCTTT. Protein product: CASSYDGAGTEAFF.